These 14 T cell receptor beta chains were sequenced from one sample in a study of PD-1 blockade in classical Hodgkin lymphoma. Each patient experienced a relapse that followed autologous stem cell transplantation, and brentuximab vedotin exposure varied. The method was immunoSEQ multiplex PCR; TCRdb's version includes in-frame clones alone and lacks a portion of them. The repertoire consists of 65,000 to 95,000 clones, with approximately 88% occurring once and the leading ten covering less than 25%. The input for sequencing was peripheral blood mononuclear cells (PBMCs), taken at baseline. The receptors were gathered from a human donor with classical Hodgkin lymphoma.

The chain is built from TRBV6-1 and TRBJ1-1; perhaps TRBD1 as D (6 bases). Trimming pared 4 bases from V and 8 bases from J, leaving 23 bases between. The CDR3 loop spans 16 amino acids. Germline assignment: CDR1 MNHNS and CDR2 SASEGT. In DNA, the CDR3 is TGTGCCAGCAGTGGTACCGGGAAACAGGGATTCCGAGAAGCTTTCTTT. Protein sequence: CASSGTGKQGFREAFF.

The chain combines TRBV5-1 with TRBJ1-1; D uncertain. The CDR3 is made up of 14 amino acids. Germline V lookup: CDR1 SGHRS, CDR2 YFSETQ. Trimming pared 1 base from V and 10 bases from J, leaving 17 bases between. DNA of the CDR3: TGCGCCAGCAGCTTGTCGTGGGTCAAGGATACAGCTTTCTTT. It encodes CASSLSWVKDTAFF.

The chain recombines TRBV2 with TRBJ2-5; D is uncertain. V gave up 3 bases and J gave up 2 bases, with 10 bases separating them. This CDR3 is built from 14 residues. Germline V lookup: CDR1 SNHLY, CDR2 FYNNEI. CDR3 sequence: CASSETSLQETQYF. Written as DNA, the CDR3 is TGTGCCAGCAGTGAGACCTCTCTTCAAGAGACCCAGTACTTC. The full variable domain, its missing parts supplied by reference TRBV2 and TRBJ2-5, is EPEVTQTPSHQVTQMGQEVILRCVPISNHLYFYWYRQILGQKVEFLVSFYNNEISEKSEIFDDQFSVERPDGSNFTLKIRSTKLEDSAMYFCASSETSLQETQYFGPGTRLLVL.

The genes are TRBV2 and TRBJ2-3; 10 nucleotides agree with TRBD2. This CDR3 comprises 18 residues. CDR1 and CDR2 (germline): SNHLY, FYNNEI. Unmatched junction bases numbered 21, after V lost 10 bases and J lost 5 bases. The CDR3 reads CATRETPIAGGGGDTQYF. CDR3 coding DNA: TGTGCCACCAGGGAGACCCCCATAGCGGGAGGTGGGGGAGATACGCAGTATTTT.

This clone appeared a single time. V and J are TRBV9 and TRBJ2-2; a weak D match, TRBD2 (6 bases). This CDR3 has 15 amino acids. Germline loops: CDR1 SGDLS, CDR2 YYNGEE. With 5 bases removed from V and 5 bases from J, the gap between germline ends came to 16 bases. CDR3: CASSLVGAGTGELFF. CDR3 coding DNA: TGTGCCAGCAGTCTGGTGGGAGCGGGTACCGGGGAGCTGTTTTTT.

The table lists this clone with a count of one. The chain carries TRBV18 and TRBJ1-1; D remains unclear. Germline V gene sequence: CDR1 KGHSH, CDR2 LQKENI. Between the trimmed V and J ends, which lost 4 bases and 7 bases, there was a span of 13 bases. The CDR3 runs 13 residues. CDR3 loop: CASSLDTYLEAFF. CDR3 nucleotide sequence: TGTGCCAGCTCACTAGACACTTACCTTGAAGCTTTCTTT.

This chain uses TRBV5-1 with TRBJ2-1; TRBD2 aligns across 15 bases. Unmatched junction bases numbered 14, after V lost 5 bases and J lost 8 bases. Germline lookup yields CDR1 SGHRS and CDR2 YFSETQ. CDR3 length equals 18 residues. CDR3 protein: CASRGTSGRYQSIDEQFF. The CDR3 coding sequence is TGCGCCAGCAGAGGGACTAGCGGGAGGTACCAATCAATTGATGAGCAGTTCTTC.

The chain uses TRBV7-8 and TRBJ1-2; D gene ambiguous. Germline CDR1 and CDR2: SGHVS and FQNEAQ. CDR3 length: 12 residues. The V and J ends lost 4 bases and 2 bases respectively, with 5 bases between them. The CDR3 DNA reads as TGTGCCAGCAGCTACGGGAACTATGGCTACACCTTC. Protein: CASSYGNYGYTF. The complete variable domain, with remaining parts taken from reference TRBV7-8 and TRBJ1-2, reads GAGVSQSPRYKVAKRGQDVALRCDPISGHVSLFWYQQALGQGPEFLTYFQNEAQLDKSGLPSDRFFAERPEGSVSTLKIQRTQQEDSAVYLCASSYGNYGYTFGSGTRLTVV.

The table lists this clone with a few counts. The chain is built from TRBV27 and TRBJ2-7; tentatively, D is TRBD1 (5 bases). This CDR3 contains 9 residues. V gave up 7 bases and J gave up 7 bases, with 5 bases separating them. The germline CDR1 and CDR2 sequences are MNHEY and SMNVEV (reference sequence). The DNA of the CDR3 is TGTGCCAGCAAGGGGGAGCAGTACTTC. Residues: CASKGEQYF.

This rearrangement joins TRBV29-1 to TRBJ2-5; D might be TRBD1 or TRBD2, each matching 5 bases. Germline CDR1 and CDR2: SQVTM and ANQGSEA. V shed 1 base and J shed 3 bases, with 18 bases lying between them. CDR3 length equals 16 residues. Here the CDR3 DNA reads TGCAGCGTTGAAGGCGGTCGTTGGGGGAATAAAGAGACCCAGTACTTC. Protein sequence: CSVEGGRWGNKETQYF.

This clone was found once. The rearrangement links TRBV27 to TRBJ1-5; possibly TRBD1 for D (6 bases). V gave up 5 bases and J gave up 2 bases, with 16 bases separating them. The CDR3 contains 16 residues. CDR1 and CDR2 from the germline V gene are MNHEY and SMNVEV (reference sequence). The CDR3 loop reads CASSPGQLWGNQPQHF. As DNA, the CDR3 is TGTGCCAGCAGTCCCGGACAGCTCTGGGGCAATCAGCCCCAGCATTTT.

The rearrangement uses TRBV28 and TRBJ2-5; D not certain. The CDR3 has 15 amino acids. Looked up from germline, CDR1 is MDHEN and CDR2 is SYDVKM. Trimming removed 2 bases from V and 0 bases from J, with 10 bases in between. The CDR3 is CASSLEEPNQETQYF. Written as DNA, the CDR3 is TGTGCCAGCAGTTTAGAAGAGCCTAACCAAGAGACCCAGTACTTC.

Worth noting for this clone: The junction departs from germline at one end; a sequencing error may be responsible. The chain joins TRBV4-2 to TRBJ2-2, with 9 bases lining up with TRBD2. Germline CDR1 and CDR2: LGHNA and YNFKEQ. CDR3 length equals 15 residues. The CDR3, as DNA: TGTGCTAGCAGCCAGCCCCTAGCGGGACCCGGGGAGCTGTTTTTT. It encodes CASSQPLAGPGELFF.

The rearrangement uses TRBV30 and TRBJ2-7, with D possibly being TRBD1 (6 bases). V dropped 1 base and J dropped 2 bases, with 18 bases sitting between them. CDR1 GTSNPN and CDR2 SVGIG come from the germline V gene (reference sequence). The CDR3 contains 16 residues. The CDR3 coding sequence is TGTGCCTGGAGTGACCAGTTCAGGGGCCGACCCTACGAGCAGTACTTC. It translates to CAWSDQFRGRPYEQYF.